The 9 T cell receptor beta chains reported below all come from one sample, sequenced in a study of identical twins. TCRdb used MiXCR to reprocess the 5' RACE reads, holding one entry per CDR3 protein. There are approximately 210,000 distinct CDR3 sequences in the sample; 6.5% occur only once, and about 14% lies in the top ten. These data are also associated with another study on T cells expressing NK-cell markers.

The sequenced sample consisted of CD8+ T cells sorted from blood. Receptors originate from a woman younger than 30 in good health.

In this sample, this clonotype turned up a few times. This chain connects TRBV4-3 to TRBJ2-1; no firm D call. From germline, CDR1 is LGHNA and CDR2 YSLEER. Trimming took off 0 bases at V and 6 bases at J, with 15 bases between the two ends. The CDR3 covers 16 residues. CDR3 coding DNA: TGCGCCAGCAGCCAAGACATCGGAGTCGAGAGCAATGAGCAGTTCTTC. Residues: CASSQDIGVESNEQFF.

The V gene is TRBV2, the J gene TRBJ1-1; weak D call: TRBD1 (5 bases). Trimming took 8 bases from V and 1 from J, leaving 8 bases between them. The CDR3 runs to 12 residues. Germline V gives CDR1 SNHLY, CDR2 FYNNEI. The CDR3 region is CASDRGNTEAFF. Here the CDR3 DNA reads TGTGCCAGCGATAGGGGGAACACTGAAGCTTTCTTT.

The V gene is TRBV5-1, the J gene TRBJ2-4; D unresolved. Germline V gene lookup returns CDR1 SGHRS and CDR2 YFSETQ. The V and J ends lost 0 bases and 0 bases respectively, with 10 bases between them. This CDR3 has 16 amino acids. The CDR3 DNA reads as TGCGCCAGCAGCTTGGGAGTTGGGGAAGCCAAAAACATTCAGTACTTC. Translated, it gives CASSLGVGEAKNIQYF.

This clonotype was observed a few times. The V call is TRBV12-5, the J call TRBJ2-2; D is possibly TRBD2 (6 bases). The CDR3 consists of 14 residues. CDR1 and CDR2 from the germline V gene are LGHNT and FRNRAP. The V gene lost 2 bases and the J gene lost 4 bases, with 8 bases spanning the gap. Here the CDR3 reads CASGLWRATGELFF. For the CDR3, the DNA is TGTGCTAGTGGTTTGTGGAGGGCCACCGGGGAGCTGTTTTTT. Together with reference TRBV12-5 and TRBJ2-2, the CDR3 gives the full variable domain: DARVTQTPRHKVTEMGQEVTMRCQPILGHNTVFWYRQTMMQGLELLAYFRNRAPLDDSGMPKDRFSAEMPDATLATLKIQPSEPRDSAVYFCASGLWRATGELFFGEGSRLTVL.

This clonotype was seen repeatedly, ten times or more. This chain joins TRBV5-1 and TRBJ2-7; possibly TRBD1 for D (5 bases). The germline gives CDR1 SGHRS, CDR2 YFSETQ. There are 13 residues in the CDR3. The V end lost 5 bases, the J end lost 7 bases, and 16 bases lay between the germline ends. CDR3 DNA: TGCGCCAGCAGTAGGGGAATAATGGATGAGCAGTACTTC. It translates to CASSRGIMDEQYF.

V gene TRBV12-3 or TRBV12-4 combines with J gene TRBJ2-6; D is unclear. The V end was cut by 7 bases, the J end by 4 bases, with 14 bases between. The CDR3 totals 15 residues. The CDR3 loop reads CASKKVATGANVLTF. CDR3 nucleotide sequence: TGTGCCAGCAAGAAGGTCGCTACCGGGGCCAACGTCCTGACTTTC.

Ten or more counts support this clonotype. The chain employs TRBV29-1 and TRBJ1-1, with TRBD1 as a possible D gene (5 bases). V dropped 6 bases and J dropped 4 bases, with 12 bases sitting between them. The CDR3 has 12 residues. Germline CDR1 is SQVTM and CDR2 is ANQGSEA. The CDR3, as DNA: TGCAGCGTAGGAAGGGGTATCACTGAAGCTTTCTTT. Translating gives CSVGRGITEAFF.

The rearrangement uses TRBV19 and TRBJ2-7; perhaps TRBD2 as D (5 bases). Germline values: CDR1 LNHDA, CDR2 SQIVND (reference sequence). Trimming cost V 9 bases and J 6 bases, with 18 bases left between them. The length of the CDR3 is 13 residues. CDR3 DNA: TGTGCCAGCGGAGGCGGCCTTACCCTCGAGCAGTACTTC. It is translated as CASGGGLTLEQYF.

This clonotype was counted between two and nine times. This rearrangement joins TRBV9 to TRBJ2-1; tentative D call: TRBD2 (6 bases). Germline CDR1 reads SGDLS; CDR2 reads YYNGEE. There are 13 residues in the CDR3. Trimming left V 1 base short and J 7 bases short, with 9 bases between. Here the CDR3 reads CASSVSSGNEQFF. CDR3 DNA: TGTGCCAGCAGCGTATCCAGCGGGAATGAGCAGTTCTTC.